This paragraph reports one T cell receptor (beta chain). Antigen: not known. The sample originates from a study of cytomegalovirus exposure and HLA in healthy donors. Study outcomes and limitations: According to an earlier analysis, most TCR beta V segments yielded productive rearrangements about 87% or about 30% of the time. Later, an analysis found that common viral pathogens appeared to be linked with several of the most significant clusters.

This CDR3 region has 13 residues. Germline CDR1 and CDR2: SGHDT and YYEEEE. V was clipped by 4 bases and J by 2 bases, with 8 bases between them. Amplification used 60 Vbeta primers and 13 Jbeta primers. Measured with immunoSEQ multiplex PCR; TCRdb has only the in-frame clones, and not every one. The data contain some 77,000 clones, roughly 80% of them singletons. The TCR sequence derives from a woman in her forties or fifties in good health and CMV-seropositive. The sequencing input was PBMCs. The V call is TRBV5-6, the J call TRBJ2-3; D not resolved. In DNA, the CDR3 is TGTGCCAGCAGCCGTGAGTTCACAGATACGCAGTATTTT. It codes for CASSREFTDTQYF.